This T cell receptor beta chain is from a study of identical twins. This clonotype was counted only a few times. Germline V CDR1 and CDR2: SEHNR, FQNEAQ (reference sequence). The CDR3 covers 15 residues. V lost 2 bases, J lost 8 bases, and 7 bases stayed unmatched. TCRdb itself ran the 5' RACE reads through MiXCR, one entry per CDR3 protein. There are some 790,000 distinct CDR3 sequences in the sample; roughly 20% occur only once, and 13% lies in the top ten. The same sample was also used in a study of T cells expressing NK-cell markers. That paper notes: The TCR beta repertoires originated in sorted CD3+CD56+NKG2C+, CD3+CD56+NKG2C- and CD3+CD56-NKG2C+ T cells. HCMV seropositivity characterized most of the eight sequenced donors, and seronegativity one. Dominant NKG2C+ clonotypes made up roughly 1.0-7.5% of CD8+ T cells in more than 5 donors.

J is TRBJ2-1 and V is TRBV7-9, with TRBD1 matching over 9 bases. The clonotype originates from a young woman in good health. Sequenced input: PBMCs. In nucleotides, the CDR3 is TGTGCCAGCAGCTTAAACAGGGGGCGGTCTCATGAGCAGTTCTTC. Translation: CASSLNRGRSHEQFF.